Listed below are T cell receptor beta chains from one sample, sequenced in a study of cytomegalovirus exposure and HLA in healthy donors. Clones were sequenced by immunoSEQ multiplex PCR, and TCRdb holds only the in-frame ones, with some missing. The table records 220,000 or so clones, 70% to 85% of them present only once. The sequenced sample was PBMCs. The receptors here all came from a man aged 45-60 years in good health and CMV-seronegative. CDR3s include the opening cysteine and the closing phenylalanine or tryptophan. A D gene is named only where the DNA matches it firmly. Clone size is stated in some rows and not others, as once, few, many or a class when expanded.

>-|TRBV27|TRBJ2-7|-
CASSGGNSYEQYF
TGTGCCAGCAGCGGAGGGAACTCCTACGAGCAGTACTTC
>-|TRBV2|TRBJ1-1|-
CASSLTEMTEAFF
TGTGCCAGCAGTCTGACAGAGATGACTGAAGCTTTCTTT
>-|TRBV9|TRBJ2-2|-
CASSVVAETGELFF
TGTGCCAGCAGCGTAGTCGCTGAGACCGGGGAGCTGTTTTTT
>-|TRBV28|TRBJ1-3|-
CASTHGVLNTIYF
TGTGCCAGCACCCACGGGGTGTTAAACACCATATATTTT
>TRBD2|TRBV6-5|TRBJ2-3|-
CASSEGLGTDTQYF
TGTGCCAGCAGTGAAGGACTAGGGACAGATACGCAGTATTTT
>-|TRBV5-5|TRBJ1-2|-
CASSSGGSWNYGYTF
TGTGCCAGCAGCTCCGGGGGGTCATGGAACTATGGCTACACCTTC
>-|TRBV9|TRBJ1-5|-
CASSEGGSYNQPQHF
TGTGCCAGCAGCGAGGGAGGCAGCTACAATCAGCCCCAGCATTTT
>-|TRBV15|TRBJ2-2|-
CATSRGVAANTGELFF
TGTGCCACCAGCAGAGGGGTGGCGGCGAACACCGGGGAGCTGTTTTTT
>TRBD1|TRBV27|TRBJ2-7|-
CASSLGQGNTYEQYF
TGTGCCAGCAGTCTTGGACAGGGAAATACCTACGAGCAGTACTTC
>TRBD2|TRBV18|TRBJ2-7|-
CASSPPPSGAREQYF
TGTGCCAGCTCACCACCCCCTAGCGGGGCTCGGGAGCAGTACTTC
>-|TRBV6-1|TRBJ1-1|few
CASSDGLQGWITEAFF
TGTGCCAGCAGTGACGGGCTACAGGGATGGATCACTGAAGCTTTCTTT
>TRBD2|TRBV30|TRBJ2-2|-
CAWSGTRGTGELFF
TGTGCCTGGAGTGGGACTAGGGGCACCGGGGAGCTGTTTTTT
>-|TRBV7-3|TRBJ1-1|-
CASSSTGNTEAFF
TGTGCCAGCAGCTCGACAGGGAACACTGAAGCTTTCTTT
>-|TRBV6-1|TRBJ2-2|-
CASREGQLNTGELFF
TGTGCCAGCAGGGAGGGACAGCTTAACACCGGGGAGCTGTTTTTT
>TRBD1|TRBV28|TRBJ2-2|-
CASSFGTGGTGELFF
TGTGCCAGCAGTTTTGGGACAGGGGGCACCGGGGAGCTGTTTTTT
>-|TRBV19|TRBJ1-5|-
CASSVLKGQSNQPQHF
TGTGCCAGTAGTGTTCTAAAGGGACAAAGCAATCAGCCCCAGCATTTT
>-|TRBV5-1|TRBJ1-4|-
CASSLGDSATNEKLFF
TGCGCCAGCAGCTTAGGGGACTCCGCAACTAATGAAAAACTGTTTTTT
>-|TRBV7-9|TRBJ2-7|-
CASRLAYYEQYF
TGTGCCAGCAGATTAGCATACTACGAGCAGTACTTC
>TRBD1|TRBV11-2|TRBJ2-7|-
CASSLARQGYEQYF
TGTGCCAGCAGCTTGGCCAGACAGGGCTACGAGCAGTACTTC
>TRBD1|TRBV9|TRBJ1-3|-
CASSPSPGTGAGNTIYF
TGTGCCAGCAGCCCGAGCCCCGGGACAGGGGCTGGAAACACCATATATTTT
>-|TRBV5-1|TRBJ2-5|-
CASTPTGVQETQYF
TGCGCCAGCACACCGACGGGGGTCCAAGAGACCCAGTACTTC
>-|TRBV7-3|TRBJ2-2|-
CASSRGGGTGELFF
TGTGCCAGCAGCCGCGGTGGGGGGACCGGGGAGCTGTTTTTT
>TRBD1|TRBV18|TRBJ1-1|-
CASSPGQVSYTEAFF
TGTGCCAGCTCACCGGGACAGGTCTCCTACACTGAAGCTTTCTTT
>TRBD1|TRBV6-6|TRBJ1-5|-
CASQRGLLQPQHF
TGTGCCAGTCAAAGGGGGCTTTTACAGCCCCAGCATTTT
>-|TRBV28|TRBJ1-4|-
CATGIRGREKLFF
TGTGCCACCGGTATCCGAGGTCGGGAAAAACTGTTTTTT
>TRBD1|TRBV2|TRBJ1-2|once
CASSVGLSDRDGGLGIYGYTF
TGTGCCAGCAGTGTGGGGCTTTCGGACAGGGACGGTGGTCTAGGGATCTATGGCTACACCTTC
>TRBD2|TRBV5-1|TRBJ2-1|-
CASSLLGSGRAGEQFF
TGCGCCAGCAGCTTGCTAGGGAGCGGGAGGGCCGGCGAGCAGTTCTTC
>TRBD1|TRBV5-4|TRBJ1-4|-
CASSRPGTGVNEKLFF
TGTGCCAGCAGCCGTCCCGGGACAGGAGTTAATGAAAAACTGTTTTTT
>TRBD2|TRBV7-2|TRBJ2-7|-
CASSLSGSSYEQYF
TGTGCCAGCAGTCTTAGCGGGAGCTCCTACGAGCAGTACTTC
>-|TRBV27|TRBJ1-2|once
CASSCKRGAVGYTF
TGTGCCAGCAGTTGCAAACGGGGGGCGGTTGGCTACACCTTC
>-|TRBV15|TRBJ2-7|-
CATSRVRTVSYEQYF
TGTGCCACCAGCAGAGTACGGACAGTATCCTACGAGCAGTACTTC
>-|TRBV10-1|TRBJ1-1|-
CASMTDSLHMNTEAFF
TGCGCCAGCATGACGGACAGTCTCCACATGAACACTGAAGCTTTCTTT
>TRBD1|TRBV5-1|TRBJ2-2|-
CASRVNQGAGELFF
TGCGCCAGCAGGGTGAACCAGGGGGCCGGGGAGCTGTTTTTT
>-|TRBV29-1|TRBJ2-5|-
CSVEGHEKTQYF
TGCAGCGTCGAAGGGCACGAAAAGACCCAGTACTTC
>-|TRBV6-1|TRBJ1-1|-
CASSPLRGNTEAFF
TGTGCCAGCAGCCCTTTAAGGGGGAACACTGAAGCTTTCTTT
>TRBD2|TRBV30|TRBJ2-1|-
CAWATSGYNEQFF
TGTGCCTGGGCGACTAGCGGTTACAATGAGCAGTTCTTC
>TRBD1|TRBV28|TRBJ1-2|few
CASSPTGGYGYTF
TGTGCCAGCAGTCCGACAGGGGGCTATGGCTACACCTTC
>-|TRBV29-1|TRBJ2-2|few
CSVVNRLNTGELFF
TGCAGCGTTGTTAACAGGCTGAACACCGGGGAGCTGTTTTTT
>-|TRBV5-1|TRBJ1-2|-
CASSRGNYGYTF
TGCGCCAGCAGCCGGGGGAACTATGGCTACACCTTC
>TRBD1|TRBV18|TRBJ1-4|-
CASSPLDREKLFF
TGTGCCAGCTCACCACTGGACAGGGAAAAACTGTTTTTT